This TCR beta chain was found in a study of spatial heterogeneity in lung cancer. Study details: Beta-chain sequences consistently outnumbered alpha-chain sequences in detection. Raw sequencing reads included, on average, more than 8.5 appearances of each unique TCR and UMI combination.

Time point reported: sample taken at primary tumor resection. Sequencing was performed on whole RNA extracted from tumor and nontumor lung tissue, or from frozen PBMC, and the material was left unsorted. Samples came from roughly 75 TRACERx patients with untreated early-stage lung cancer. This clonotype has at least ten counts. This beta chain lies outside the target of a library built for alpha chains; its clone size means little. In the library, each TCR cDNA molecule bore its own unique molecular identifier. TCRdb called the 5' RACE reads again in MiXCR, with one record for every CDR3 protein. This sample has 9,500 to 15,000 distinct CDR3 sequences; roughly 6.4% occur once, and the top ten carry 10%. Looked up from germline, CDR1 is MNHNS and CDR2 is SASEGT. With 4 bases removed from V and 0 bases from J, the gap between germline ends came to 9 bases. The CDR3 has 14 amino acids.

The material sequenced was normal lung tissue next to the tumor, taken at surgery. The chain joins TRBV6-1 to TRBJ1-1; D call uncertain. This receptor was obtained from a male donor with early-stage non-small cell lung cancer. The DNA for the CDR3 is TGTGCCAGCAGTGGGGCCCCGGTGAACACTGAAGCTTTCTTT. This translates into CASSGAPVNTEAFF.